The 26 T cell receptor beta chains given below trace back to one sample, sequenced in a study of T cell repertoires and HLA-DP antigens. These TCRs' antigens remain unknown. Assay: immunoSEQ multiplex PCR; the TCRdb copy retains only in-frame clones and omits some. The sample lists 55,000 to 80,000 clones; about 80% were seen once. What was sequenced was CD4+ T cells from PBMCs. Source of these receptors: a man in his 60s in good health and CMV-seronegative.

The chain joins TRBV6-1 to TRBJ1-2; D unclear. The CDR3 has 12 residues. The germline gives CDR1 MNHNS, CDR2 SASEGT. V was clipped by 7 bases and J by 7 bases, with 13 bases between them. CDR3 region: CASIGPDFGYTF. The CDR3 DNA follows: TGTGCCAGCATAGGGCCTGACTTTGGCTACACCTTC.

The chain recombines TRBV18 with TRBJ2-7, with a weak D call TRBD2 (6 bases). CDR3 length: 15 amino acids. The germline V gene encodes CDR1 KGHSH and CDR2 LQKENI. V lost 1 base, J lost 6 bases, and 16 bases lay in between. The CDR3 DNA follows: TGTGCCAGCTCACCACTGGAGGGCCGGTCTTTCGAGCAGTACGTC. Protein product: CASSPLEGRSFEQYV.

The CDR3 region has the DNA TGTGCCAGCAGCCCCGCCGGGACAAATTACAATGAGCAGTTCTTC. This encodes CASSPAGTNYNEQFF. V usage is TRBV7-9 and J usage is TRBJ2-1; the D gene is possibly TRBD1 (6 bases). The V and J ends lost 5 bases and 4 bases respectively, with 15 bases between them. Germline CDR1 and CDR2: SEHNR and FQNEAQ (reference sequence). The CDR3 is 15 residues long. Together with reference TRBV7-9 and TRBJ2-1, the CDR3 gives the full variable domain: DTGVSQNPRHKITKRGQNVTFRCDPISEHNRLYWYRQTLGQGPEFLTYFQNEAQLEKSRLLSDRFSAERPKGSFSTLEIQRTEQGDSAMYLCASSPAGTNYNEQFFGPGTRLTVL.

The CDR3 DNA sequence: TGTGCCAGCAGCTCCTGGACAGGGACCGGGGAGCTGTTTTTT. Protein: CASSSWTGTGELFF. The V gene is TRBV7-2, the J gene TRBJ2-2; 8 nucleotides line up with TRBD1. Germline assignment: CDR1 SGHTA and CDR2 FQGNSA. The CDR3 length is 14 residues. V lost 4 bases, J lost 5 bases, and 3 bases stayed unmatched.

The table lists this clone with a count of one. The chain uses TRBV7-2 and TRBJ2-6; D is undetermined. Germline CDR1 and CDR2: SGHTA and FQGNSA. The CDR3 has 15 residues. The V end lost 1 base, the J end lost 0 bases, and 4 bases lay between the germline ends. CDR3: CASSLGGSGANVLTF. In DNA form, the CDR3 reads TGTGCCAGCAGCTTAGGGGGCTCTGGGGCCAACGTCCTGACTTTC.

The rearrangement joins TRBV30 to TRBJ2-3; D ambiguous. Deletions cut 2 bases from V and 5 bases from J, with 8 bases between. Germline V gene lookup returns CDR1 GTSNPN and CDR2 SVGIG (reference sequence). This CDR3 spans 12 amino acids. The CDR3, as DNA: TGTGCCTGGAGTCGGACCGGAGATACGCAGTATTTT. This sequence encodes CAWSRTGDTQYF.

The J gene is TRBJ1-2, the V gene TRBV28, with TRBD1 matching 7 bases. Germline V lookup: CDR1 MDHEN, CDR2 SYDVKM. CDR3 size: 13 residues. Trimming removed 5 bases from V and 5 bases from J; junction bases left unmatched: 5. The DNA for the CDR3 is TGTGCCAGCAGTCCGGGACAGAATTATGGCTACACCTTC. Protein: CASSPGQNYGYTF.

The chain carries TRBV5-5 and TRBJ2-5; 14 nucleotides align to TRBD2. J was trimmed by 3 bases and V by 0 bases; bases with no gene match: 1. Germline loops: CDR1 SGHKS, CDR2 YYEKEE (reference sequence). This CDR3 spans 16 amino acids. CDR3 protein: CASSLGLAGGKETQYF. CDR3 nucleotides: TGTGCCAGCAGCTTGGGACTAGCGGGAGGGAAAGAGACCCAGTACTTC.

This sequence joins TRBV20-1 and TRBJ2-1; D is ambiguous. The CDR3 runs to 11 residues. Germline V gene data show CDR1 as DFQATT and CDR2 as SNEGSKA (reference sequence). Trimming removed 6 bases at V and 4 bases at J, with 7 bases between. CDR3 bases: TGCAGTGCCCATGGGTACAATGAGCAGTTCTTC. As protein: CSAHGYNEQFF.

V usage is TRBV2 and J usage is TRBJ2-7, with 7 bases lining up with TRBD2. The V segment lost 4 bases and the J segment 7 bases; nucleotides outside the gene matches: 13. Germline CDR1 and CDR2: SNHLY and FYNNEI. The CDR3 length is 15 residues. The CDR3 here is CASSGGSGALGEQYF. In DNA, the CDR3 is TGTGCCAGCAGTGGGGGAAGCGGGGCCCTGGGGGAGCAGTACTTC.

This chain uses TRBV19 with TRBJ2-1; tentatively, D is TRBD1 (6 bases). Deletions cut 6 bases from V and 6 bases from J, with 15 bases between. This CDR3 has 14 residues. CDR1 LNHDA and CDR2 SQIVND come from the germline V gene (reference sequence). CDR3 loop: CASSLGVRGNEQFF. The DNA for the CDR3 is TGTGCCAGTAGCTTGGGCGTCAGGGGCAATGAGCAGTTCTTC.

This chain connects TRBV19 to TRBJ2-7; 7 bases are shared with TRBD1. Germline V gives CDR1 LNHDA, CDR2 SQIVND (reference sequence). CDR3 size: 15 residues. J was trimmed by 2 bases and V by 3 bases; bases with no gene match: 7. The CDR3 DNA is TGTGCCAGTAGTATGGCCGGGACAGCCACCTACGAGCAGTACTTC. Amino acids: CASSMAGTATYEQYF.

This clone is a singleton in its sample. The V and J genes are TRBV9 and TRBJ2-5; D not certain. Germline CDR1 is SGDLS and CDR2 is YYNGEE. The CDR3 sequence is 15 residues long. With 2 bases removed from V and 2 bases from J, the gap between germline ends came to 13 bases. CDR3 in DNA: TGTGCCAGCAGCGTCGATCTGGGATTTCAAGAGACCCAGTACTTC. Amino acid sequence: CASSVDLGFQETQYF.

This clone has more than one count but fewer than ten. The chain couples TRBV9 to TRBJ1-3, with D maybe TRBD1 (6 bases). Trimming removed 3 bases from V and 4 bases from J, with 14 bases in between. Per germline, CDR1 SGDLS and CDR2 YYNGEE. The CDR3 contains 15 residues. The chain's CDR3 is CASSEGGTRGNTIYF. The CDR3, as DNA: TGTGCCAGCAGCGAGGGGGGTACAAGGGGAAACACCATATATTTT.

This chain uses TRBV27 with TRBJ2-7; TRBD2 matches at 14 bases. The germline V gene has CDR1 MNHEY and CDR2 SMNVEV (reference sequence). Trimming took 7 bases from V and 2 from J; bases not matched to a gene: 7. The CDR3 loop spans 16 amino acids. The CDR3 region is CASIGLAGGPPYEQYF. In nucleotides, the CDR3 is TGTGCCAGCATAGGACTAGCGGGGGGCCCCCCCTACGAGCAGTACTTC.

V is TRBV7-3 and J is TRBJ2-5; D is possibly TRBD1 or TRBD2 (6 bases each). CDR1 is SGHTA and CDR2 is FQGTGA in the germline V gene. The CDR3 covers 14 residues. V lost 5 bases and J 5 bases, leaving 15 bases between the germline ends. The CDR3 nucleotides are TGTGCCAGCAGCCCCCTAGGGGGGAGGGAGACCCAGTACTTC. Protein product: CASSPLGGRETQYF.

By proportion, this clone is medium-sized. The genes are TRBV7-9 and TRBJ1-2, with D hard to call. Trimming took 1 base from V and 8 from J, leaving 8 bases between them. This CDR3 contains 12 residues. CDR1 and CDR2 (germline): SEHNR, FQNEAQ (reference sequence). The CDR3 sequence is CASSLEISGYTF. CDR3 DNA: TGTGCCAGCAGCTTAGAGATAAGCGGCTACACCTTC.

J is TRBJ2-3 and V is TRBV2, with a weak D call TRBD2 (5 bases). CDR1 SNHLY and CDR2 FYNNEI come from the germline V gene. This CDR3 is built from 14 residues. The V and J ends lost 6 bases and 1 base respectively, with 11 bases between them. CDR3 nucleotides: TGTGCCAGCAGCCTGTTGAGGGGCACAGATACGCAGTATTTT. Translating gives CASSLLRGTDTQYF.

This clone was recorded a few times. The chain employs TRBV10-1 and TRBJ2-7; 8 bases are shared with TRBD1. The CDR3 is 14 amino acids. V lost 3 bases, J lost 4 bases, and 5 bases stayed unmatched. From germline, CDR1 is WNHNN and CDR2 SYGVQD (reference sequence). The CDR3 spells CASSEGTGWYEQYF. CDR3 DNA: TGCGCCAGCAGTGAAGGGACAGGTTGGTACGAGCAGTACTTC.

The rearrangement joins TRBV5-6 to TRBJ2-4; tentatively, D is TRBD1 (7 bases). This CDR3 comprises 14 residues. V was cut by 4 bases and J by 8 bases, with 16 bases left in between. Germline CDR1 is SGHDT and CDR2 is YYEEEE. CDR3 in DNA: TGTGCCAGCAGCCCAGGAGGGGGCTGGGACATTCAGTACTTC. This gives the protein CASSPGGGWDIQYF.

This clone has a single count. The chain couples TRBV2 to TRBJ1-5; D gene ambiguous. CDR3 length: 14 amino acids. CDR1 is SNHLY and CDR2 is FYNNEI in the germline V gene. Trimming removed 6 bases at V and 1 base at J, with 10 bases between. CDR3 DNA sequence: TGTGCCAGCAGACTGCGAGGGAGCAATCAGCCCCAGCATTTT. It translates to CASRLRGSNQPQHF. Using reference TRBV2 and TRBJ1-5 for the parts outside the CDR3, the full variable domain is EPEVTQTPSHQVTQMGQEVILRCVPISNHLYFYWYRQILGQKVEFLVSFYNNEISEKSEIFDDQFSVERPDGSNFTLKIRSTKLEDSAMYFCASRLRGSNQPQHFGDGTRLSIL.

Points on this clone: Other DNA sequences within the sample encode an identical CDR3. The gene calls are TRBV5-1 and TRBJ2-2, with D perhaps TRBD1 or TRBD2 (6 bases each). CDR1 and CDR2 (germline): SGHRS, YFSETQ. There are 15 residues in the CDR3. V lost 3 bases, J lost 3 bases, and 12 bases lay in between. CDR3 loop: CASSSEGGHTGELFF. In DNA form, the CDR3 reads TGCGCCAGCAGCTCGGAGGGGGGACACACCGGGGAGCTGTTTTTT.

CDR3 DNA sequence: TGTGCCAGCAGCCCCGAGGCACAAACGTACAATGAGCAGTTCTTC. Its translation: CASSPEAQTYNEQFF. The chain employs TRBV7-3 and TRBJ2-1, with D uncertain. The CDR3 consists of 15 residues. Trimming took 5 bases from V and 4 from J, leaving 15 bases between them. Germline V CDR1 and CDR2: SGHTA, FQGTGA.

The CDR3 sequence: CAWSVQGQQYV. The CDR3 bases are TGTGCCTGGAGTGTACAGGGTCAGCAGTACGTC. J is TRBJ2-7 and V is TRBV30; possibly TRBD1 for D (6 bases). CDR1 and CDR2 from the germline V gene are GTSNPN and SVGIG (reference sequence). The V gene lost 0 bases and the J gene lost 8 bases, with 8 bases spanning the gap. This CDR3 comprises 11 residues.

The genes are TRBV2 and TRBJ1-2; D possibly corresponds to TRBD1 (5 bases). V was pared by 4 bases and J by 8 bases, with 17 bases between. This CDR3 has 14 residues. Germline CDR1 reads SNHLY; CDR2 reads FYNNEI. CDR3 DNA sequence: TGTGCCAGCAGTGGGGTGGTTGGGGCTCGAGGCTACACCTTC. Translating gives CASSGVVGARGYTF. Combining the CDR3 with reference TRBV2 and TRBJ1-2 gives the whole variable domain EPEVTQTPSHQVTQMGQEVILRCVPISNHLYFYWYRQILGQKVEFLVSFYNNEISEKSEIFDDQFSVERPDGSNFTLKIRSTKLEDSAMYFCASSGVVGARGYTFGSGTRLTVV.

The J gene is TRBJ2-5, the V gene TRBV5-6; 7 positions agree with TRBD1. The junction had 4 bases not matched to a gene; V was cut back by 4 bases and J by 4 bases. In germline, CDR1 is SGHDT, CDR2 YYEEEE. This CDR3 contains 13 residues. CDR3 nucleotide sequence: TGTGCCAGCAGCCGAGGGGGCGGAGAGACCCAGTACTTC. Its protein product is CASSRGGGETQYF. Filled out from reference TRBV5-6 and TRBJ2-5, the complete variable domain reads DAGVTQSPTHLIKTRGQQVTLRCSPKSGHDTVSWYQQALGQGPQFIFQYYEEEERQRGNFPDRFSGHQFPNYSSELNVNALLLGDSALYLCASSRGGGETQYFGPGTRLLVL.